This T cell receptor (beta chain) was observed in a study of T cells in Graves' hyperthyroidism and ophthalmopathy. Amplification targeted TCR beta CDR3 regions from RNA transcripts. During a first-round RT-PCR of the TCR CDR3, the HTBI primer set was used. TCRdb re-derived calls from the multiplex PCR reads in MiXCR, one entry per CDR3 protein. Of 560,000 or so distinct CDR3 sequences in the sample, less than 20% were seen once. Trimming took off 5 bases at V and 4 bases at J, with 14 bases between the two ends. This CDR3 has 14 residues. Study-wide results and limits: Expanded thyroid clonotypes (above 0.001) were mostly also found in blood.

With respect to this clonotype: Its cognate antigen is unknown.

The source material was blood. This TCR was sampled from a man aged 40-50 years with Graves' ophthalmopathy. The gene calls are TRBV12-3 or TRBV12-4 and TRBJ1-2, with a weak D call TRBD1 (6 bases). Here the CDR3 DNA reads TGTGCCAGCAGTCTGGGAGGACAGATCTATGGCTACACCTTC. Translating gives CASSLGGQIYGYTF.